A single sample is the source of the 31 T cell receptor beta chains below, sequenced in a study of cytomegalovirus exposure and HLA in healthy donors. Produced via immunoSEQ multiplex PCR; TCRdb's table is partial and in-frame only. Of some 72,000 clones in the sample, less than 96% were seen once. Sample: PBMCs. Every receptor here comes from a man in his late teens or twenties in good health and CMV-seropositive.

V and J are TRBV6-1 and TRBJ2-1, with 7 positions matching TRBD2. The germline V gene has CDR1 MNHNS and CDR2 SASEGT. With 3 bases clipped from V and 5 bases from J, the junction kept 10 bases outside the gene matches. The CDR3 contains 16 residues. The CDR3 loop reads CASSEVKAGSDNEQFF. In nucleotides, the CDR3 is TGTGCCAGCAGTGAGGTGAAAGCGGGGTCGGACAATGAGCAGTTCTTC.

The chain carries TRBV11-2 and TRBJ1-1; unclear D gene. The V gene lost 2 bases and the J gene lost 1 base, with 5 bases spanning the gap. There are 13 residues in the CDR3. Germline V lookup: CDR1 SGHAT, CDR2 FQNNGV. For the CDR3, the DNA is TGTGCCAGCAGCTTAACAACGAACACTGAAGCTTTCTTT. It specifies CASSLTTNTEAFF. Combining the CDR3 with reference TRBV11-2 and TRBJ1-1 gives the whole variable domain EAGVAQSPRYKIIEKRQSVAFWCNPISGHATLYWYQQILGQGPKLLIQFQNNGVVDDSQLPKDRFSAERLKGVDSTLKIQPAKLEDSAVYLCASSLTTNTEAFFGQGTRLTVV.

The chain couples TRBV9 to TRBJ2-1; 7 bases align to TRBD2. Germline values: CDR1 SGDLS, CDR2 YYNGEE. CDR3 length: 15 residues. V was clipped by 0 bases and J by 6 bases; unmatched bases: 6. This CDR3 reads CASSVGDYLSNEQFF. The CDR3 region has the DNA TGTGCCAGCAGCGTAGGGGACTACCTGAGCAATGAGCAGTTCTTC.

This chain uses TRBV11-3 with TRBJ2-1; perhaps TRBD2 as D (6 bases). Trimming shortened V by 0 bases and J by 8 bases, and 11 bases separated the two germline ends. CDR1 and CDR2 from the germline V gene are SGHNT and YENEEA. The CDR3 consists of 14 residues. The CDR3 region is CASSLDLGGDEQFF. The CDR3 nucleotides are TGTGCCAGCAGCTTAGATCTTGGAGGGGATGAGCAGTTCTTC.

CDR3 sequence: CASSLALAGINNEQFF. The CDR3 DNA reads TGCGCCAGCAGCTTGGCACTAGCGGGAATTAACAATGAGCAGTTCTTC. V is TRBV5-1 and J is TRBJ2-1; 10 bases agree with TRBD2. This CDR3 has 16 residues. CDR1 SGHRS and CDR2 YFSETQ come from the germline V gene. After removal of 0 bases from V and 5 bases from J, the junction contained 5 bases not matched to a gene.

CDR3 coding DNA: TGCGCCAGCAGCAGTAGGGACAAAGGCGAGCAGTACTTC. Translated, it gives CASSSRDKGEQYF. J is TRBJ2-7 and V is TRBV5-1; a weak D match, TRBD1 (6 bases). CDR1 is SGHRS and CDR2 is YFSETQ in the germline V gene. Trimming took 4 bases from V and 6 from J, leaving 14 bases between them. The CDR3 length is 13 residues.

The V and J genes are TRBV19 and TRBJ2-7, with 7 bases that match TRBD2. The ends lost 1 base at V and 1 base at J; junction bases unmatched: 1. The length of the CDR3 is 14 residues. Germline lookup yields CDR1 LNHDA and CDR2 SQIVND (reference sequence). The CDR3 nucleotides read TGTGCCAGTAGTATAGGCGGGAGTTCCTACGAGCAGTACTTC. Its translation: CASSIGGSSYEQYF.

This clone was seen once. The chain has TRBV2 and TRBJ2-1, with 8 bases aligning to TRBD1. V lost 1 base to trimming and J lost 6 bases; unmatched junction nucleotides: 2. Germline CDR1 is SNHLY and CDR2 is FYNNEI. There are 14 residues in the CDR3. The CDR3 loop reads CASSEGTGPNEQFF. The CDR3 nucleotides read TGTGCCAGCAGTGAAGGGACAGGGCCCAATGAGCAGTTCTTC.

The chain uses TRBV12-5 and TRBJ1-2, with D perhaps TRBD1 (5 bases). Germline V gene data show CDR1 as LGHNT and CDR2 as FRNRAP. V was trimmed by 7 bases and J by 5 bases, leaving 11 bases between them. The CDR3 is 12 amino acids. The DNA of the CDR3 is TGTGCTAGTGCCCTTGGGGGGTATGGCTACACCTTC. Translated: CASALGGYGYTF.

This chain joins TRBV11-2 and TRBJ2-1, with 8 bases matching TRBD1. CDR3 size: 16 residues. Germline V lookup: CDR1 SGHAT, CDR2 FQNNGV. The ends lost 8 bases at V and 7 bases at J; junction bases unmatched: 16. The CDR3: CASAPFPGGYWNEQFF. For the CDR3, the DNA is TGTGCCAGCGCCCCTTTTCCAGGGGGCTATTGGAATGAGCAGTTCTTC.

V is TRBV10-1 and J is TRBJ2-5, with 9 positions matching TRBD2. Germline V gene lookup returns CDR1 WNHNN and CDR2 SYGVQD (reference sequence). The length of the CDR3 is 16 residues. V was clipped by 3 bases and J by 5 bases; unmatched bases: 10. This chain's CDR3 is CASSDPPIAGEETQYF. The CDR3 DNA follows: TGCGCCAGCAGTGACCCCCCAATAGCGGGAGAGGAGACCCAGTACTTC.

The J gene is TRBJ2-3, the V gene TRBV5-1; TRBD2 is a possible D gene (6 bases). Deletions cut 0 bases from V and 4 bases from J, with 6 bases between. The CDR3 runs to 13 residues. Germline CDR1 SGHRS, CDR2 YFSETQ. The CDR3 DNA reads TGCGCCAGCAGCTTGGCGGGAGCAGATACGCAGTATTTT. Translating gives CASSLAGADTQYF.

The chain links TRBV9 to TRBJ2-2; 10 positions match TRBD1. The V segment lost 2 bases and the J segment 7 bases; nucleotides outside the gene matches: 11. From germline, CDR1 is SGDLS and CDR2 YYNGEE. This CDR3 region has 17 residues. CDR3 sequence: CASSVGPGTGDVGELFF. Here the CDR3 DNA reads TGTGCCAGCAGCGTGGGCCCCGGGACAGGGGATGTCGGGGAGCTGTTTTTT.

This chain links TRBV7-3 with TRBJ2-1, with D perhaps TRBD1 (6 bases). Germline V lookup: CDR1 SGHTA, CDR2 FQGTGA. Trimming took 5 bases from V and 5 from J, leaving 19 bases between them. CDR3 length equals 16 residues. The CDR3 here is CASSPQGTSAHNEQFF. The CDR3 nucleotides are TGTGCCAGCAGCCCACAAGGGACATCTGCCCACAATGAGCAGTTCTTC.

The V call is TRBV2, the J call TRBJ1-2; 8 bases match TRBD1. This CDR3 is 13 amino acids long. Germline V gene sequence: CDR1 SNHLY, CDR2 FYNNEI. Germline trimming cut 4 bases from V and 6 bases from J; bases unmatched to any gene: 4. The CDR3 protein is CASSVMDRDGYTF. The CDR3 DNA is TGTGCCAGCAGTGTCATGGACAGGGATGGCTACACCTTC.

V gene TRBV30 combines with J gene TRBJ2-3; 10 bases are a match to TRBD2. The CDR3 length is 15 residues. CDR1 and CDR2 (germline): GTSNPN, SVGIG (reference sequence). The V and J ends lost 5 bases and 3 bases, in that order; junction bases with no gene match: 8. CDR3 protein: CAWSKREGPTDTQYF. The CDR3 DNA follows: TGTGCCTGGTCGAAGCGGGAGGGCCCAACAGATACGCAGTATTTT.

As regards this clone: The same CDR3 also results from other DNA sequences found in this sample. The CDR3 coding sequence is TGTGCCAGCAGCCGAGCCTACGAGCAGTACTTC. This codes for CASSRAYEQYF. The chain uses TRBV7-2 and TRBJ2-7; no clear D gene. CDR3 length: 11 residues. V lost 5 bases, J lost 2 bases, and 4 bases lay in between. Germline CDR1 SGHTA, CDR2 FQGNSA.

The V call is TRBV5-1, the J call TRBJ1-2; the match to TRBD1 covers 9 bases. CDR1 and CDR2 (germline): SGHRS, YFSETQ. J gave up 3 bases and V 4 bases, and 7 bases lay outside the gene matches. The CDR3 spans 15 residues. The CDR3 sequence: CASSNRDRVDYGYTF. The CDR3 DNA reads TGCGCCAGCAGCAACCGGGACAGGGTCGACTATGGCTACACCTTC.

This clone has a single count. The CDR3 protein is CASLGGYSYEQYF. CDR3 nucleotides: TGTGCCAGCCTCGGAGGTTACTCCTACGAGCAGTACTTC. J is TRBJ2-7 and V is TRBV6-1, with D possibly matching TRBD2 (5 bases). CDR1 is MNHNS, CDR2 SASEGT, per germline. Trimming pared 8 bases from V and 0 bases from J, leaving 11 bases between. CDR3 length: 13 amino acids.

The chain recombines TRBV2 with TRBJ2-1, with D tentatively TRBD2 (5 bases). Germline CDR1 SNHLY, CDR2 FYNNEI. Trimming took 8 bases from V and 10 from J, leaving 9 bases between them. This CDR3 contains 10 residues. CDR3 DNA: TGTGCCAGCCGAGGCGGGGAGCAGTTCTTC. Protein: CASRGGEQFF.

This clone was counted once. The chain couples TRBV5-1 to TRBJ2-7, with 8 bases fitting TRBD2. The junction had 5 bases not matched to a gene; V was cut back by 1 base and J by 2 bases. The CDR3 is 15 amino acids. Germline CDR1 and CDR2: SGHRS and YFSETQ. The CDR3 loop is CASSLTSGTTYEQYF. In DNA, the CDR3 is TGCGCCAGCAGCTTGACTAGCGGTACCACCTACGAGCAGTACTTC.

The genes are TRBV19 and TRBJ2-7; 14 bases are shared with TRBD2. The CDR3 extends over 15 amino acids. Germline V lookup: CDR1 LNHDA, CDR2 SQIVND (reference sequence). The junction had 1 base not matched to a gene; V was cut back by 3 bases and J by 3 bases. The CDR3: CASSIGLAGGYEQYF. The DNA of the CDR3 is TGTGCCAGTAGTATCGGACTAGCGGGAGGCTACGAGCAGTACTTC.

This rearrangement joins TRBV27 to TRBJ2-3; 7 bases map to TRBD1. Looked up from germline, CDR1 is MNHEY and CDR2 is SMNVEV (reference sequence). The CDR3 contains 17 residues. Trimming cost V 3 bases and J 2 bases; bases outside gene matches: 11. Written as DNA, the CDR3 is TGTGCCAGCAGTTTCGTGTTGGGGACAGCGTCCACAGATACGCAGTATTTT. Protein sequence: CASSFVLGTASTDTQYF.

This chain links TRBV19 with TRBJ1-2; the D is unclear. The CDR3 has 16 residues. Germline V CDR1 and CDR2: LNHDA, SQIVND (reference sequence). The V end was cut by 7 bases, the J end by 4 bases, with 22 bases between. The CDR3 DNA sequence: TGTGCCAGTACCTCCGGGAGGACTGCTTCCCCCTATGGCTACACCTTC. Amino acid sequence: CASTSGRTASPYGYTF.

V is TRBV9 and J is TRBJ2-7, with 7 bases identical to TRBD2. Germline V gene lookup returns CDR1 SGDLS and CDR2 YYNGEE. The CDR3 totals 15 residues. J gave up 0 bases and V 2 bases, and 5 bases lay outside the gene matches. The CDR3 here is CASSVASGASYEQYF. The CDR3 DNA reads as TGTGCCAGCAGCGTTGCCAGCGGGGCCTCCTACGAGCAGTACTTC.

The chain recombines TRBV27 with TRBJ1-1, with D possibly being TRBD1 (5 bases). CDR1 is MNHEY and CDR2 is SMNVEV in the germline V gene (reference sequence). The CDR3 runs to 16 residues. V was shortened by 3 bases and J by 0 bases, with 14 bases between the two germline ends. DNA for the CDR3: TGTGCCAGCAGTTTGGAGGGACCGAGGATGAACACTGAAGCTTTCTTT. It translates to CASSLEGPRMNTEAFF.

The rearrangement joins TRBV5-3 to TRBJ1-2; the match to TRBD1 covers 7 bases. TRBV5-3 is placed among ORFs of uncertain function. The CDR3 contains 17 residues. V shed 4 bases, J shed 8 bases, and the junction held 20 bases outside the gene matches. CDR3 nucleotide sequence: TGTGCCAGAAGCGGGACACCGACAGGGAAATTTAAACTCGGCTACACCTTC. Translating it yields CARSGTPTGKFKLGYTF.

The rearrangement joins TRBV28 to TRBJ1-2, with D possibly TRBD1 on 6 matching bases. The CDR3 runs 13 residues. Germline-derived CDR1 and CDR2 are MDHEN and SYDVKM. Trimming stripped 4 bases from V and 3 bases from J, with 9 bases between. CDR3 protein: CASSYRVDYGYTF. The DNA of the CDR3 is TGTGCCAGCAGTTACAGGGTTGACTATGGCTACACCTTC.

V is TRBV30 and J is TRBJ1-2; D is possibly TRBD1 (5 bases). Trimming shortened V by 2 bases and J by 11 bases, and 12 bases separated the two germline ends. Germline lookup yields CDR1 GTSNPN and CDR2 SVGIG (reference sequence). This CDR3 region has 11 residues. The CDR3 loop reads CAWSSGVTYTF. For the CDR3, the DNA is TGTGCCTGGAGTTCGGGGGTTACTTACACCTTC.

The V call is TRBV5-1, the J call TRBJ1-2; 9 bases line up with TRBD1. Germline CDR1 and CDR2: SGHRS and YFSETQ. This CDR3 contains 15 residues. Trimming at V came to 10 bases and at J to 8 bases, leaving 18 bases not matched to a gene. The DNA for the CDR3 is TGCGCCTCATCATTAAGGTGGGACAGGGCTTTCGGCTACACCTTC. It specifies CASSLRWDRAFGYTF.

The chain joins TRBV5-1 to TRBJ1-1; tentatively, D is TRBD1 (6 bases). The CDR3 extends over 17 amino acids. The V and J ends lost 0 bases and 1 base respectively, with 16 bases between them. Germline CDR1 is SGHRS and CDR2 is YFSETQ. The CDR3 here is CASSLGNRQARNTEAFF. CDR3 coding DNA: TGCGCCAGCAGCTTGGGAAATCGACAGGCCCGGAACACTGAAGCTTTCTTT.